These 3 T cell receptor beta chains share one sample of origin, sequenced in a study of spatial heterogeneity in lung cancer. Study-wide results and caveats: In tumors, expanded intratumoral alpha and beta TCR counts tracked mutation counts.

The time point: sample taken at primary tumor resection. These receptors are not linked to any known antigen. TCRdb independently ran MiXCR on the 5' RACE reads; one entry per CDR3 protein. Of 4,000 to 6,500 distinct CDR3 sequences detected, 5.5% to 7% appear once; the ten largest clones hold about 35%. Sequencing used lung tumor tissue, obtained at surgery. These receptors originate from a female donor with early-stage non-small cell lung cancer.

By frequency in the sample, this clonotype is medium-sized. Since it is a stray read in a library aimed at alpha chains, this beta chain has a size that is not meaningful. V is TRBV19 and J is TRBJ2-5; tentative D call: TRBD2 (10 bases). V gave up 10 bases and J gave up 4 bases, with 31 bases separating them. CDR3 length: 18 residues. Germline V gene lookup returns CDR1 LNHDA and CDR2 SQIVND (reference sequence). DNA for the CDR3: TGTGCCAATCCCGGGACAGGGACCGGGCTAGCGGGGGTAGAGACCCAGTACTTC. It specifies CANPGTGTGLAGVETQYF.

At least ten counts were recorded for this clonotype. A library made for alpha chains picked up this beta chain off target, so its size means little. The rearrangement uses TRBV5-5 and TRBJ2-5, with a possible D match to TRBD1 (5 bases). CDR1 is SGHKS, CDR2 YYEKEE, per germline (reference sequence). V lost 2 bases and J 2 bases, leaving 7 bases between the germline ends. The CDR3 covers 13 residues. CDR3 protein: CASSFQGQETQYF. In DNA form, the CDR3 reads TGTGCCAGCAGCTTTCAGGGTCAAGAGACCCAGTACTTC.

By frequency in the sample, this clonotype is medium-sized. This beta chain turned up in a library designed for alpha chains; as an off-target read, its abundance says little. The chain has TRBV7-3 and TRBJ1-1; D is possibly TRBD1 (6 bases). The germline V and J ends were trimmed by 4 bases and 1 base, with 7 bases remaining between them. The V gene's germline CDR1 is SGHTA and CDR2 FQGTGA. The length of the CDR3 is 13 residues. CDR3 coding DNA: TGTGCCAGCAGCTCGACAGGGAACACTGAAGCTTTCTTT. This codes for CASSSTGNTEAFF.